This passage covers 10 T cell receptor beta chains from one sample sequenced in a study of a mutant IDH1 vaccine in newly diagnosed glioma. Sequencing was performed with immunoSEQ multiplex PCR; in TCRdb, only in-frame clones are kept and a portion is missing. This table holds about 28,000 clones, roughly 90% found once. Their specific antigens are unknown. The time point was: week 5, during vaccination. One vaccine dose held 300 ug of mutant IDH1 20-mer peptide and came with topical imiquimod. The specimen was PBMCs, collected from a glioma patient whose treatment included an IDH1 peptide vaccine. The receptors derive from a young man with glioma.

The chain links TRBV6-5 to TRBJ1-1; tentatively, D is TRBD1 (6 bases). Germline loops: CDR1 MNHEY, CDR2 SVGAGI. The V end was cut by 5 bases, the J end by 4 bases, with 11 bases between. The CDR3 has 13 amino acids. CDR3 coding DNA: TGTGCCAGCAGTGGGACATCTGGCACTGAAGCTTTCTTT. Translated, it gives CASSGTSGTEAFF.

The V call is TRBV6-5, the J call TRBJ2-7, with D perhaps TRBD2 (6 bases). CDR1 is MNHEY, CDR2 SVGAGI, per germline. The CDR3 loop spans 16 amino acids. V gave up 0 bases and J gave up 2 bases, with 14 bases separating them. The CDR3 nucleotides are TGTGCCAGCAGTTACTCGACGGGCGGGGTGGCCTACGAGCAGTACTTC. This codes for CASSYSTGGVAYEQYF.

The rearrangement uses TRBV30 and TRBJ2-3; 11 nucleotides align to TRBD2. The length of the CDR3 is 14 residues. The V and J ends lost 3 bases and 5 bases, in that order; junction bases with no gene match: 4. CDR1 is GTSNPN and CDR2 is SVGIG in the germline V gene (reference sequence). The CDR3 is CAWRGGLAGDTQYF. The CDR3 nucleotides read TGTGCCTGGAGGGGCGGACTAGCGGGAGATACGCAGTATTTT.

This chain connects TRBV30 to TRBJ1-5, with 7 positions matching TRBD1. CDR3 length: 14 residues. The junction had 4 bases not matched to a gene; V was cut back by 2 bases and J by 3 bases. Looked up from germline, CDR1 is GTSNPN and CDR2 is SVGIG (reference sequence). The CDR3 region is CAWSFGTVNQPQHF. CDR3 bases: TGTGCCTGGAGTTTCGGGACAGTCAATCAGCCCCAGCATTTT.

This clone was recorded only once. The rearrangement links TRBV7-2 to TRBJ2-1; no clear D gene. Germline V gene sequence: CDR1 SGHTA, CDR2 FQGNSA. V lost 4 bases and J 8 bases, leaving 12 bases between the germline ends. This CDR3 has 13 residues. The CDR3 DNA reads as TGTGCCAGCAGCTCAGAGCAGCTCTATGAGCAGTTCTTC. Amino acids: CASSSEQLYEQFF.

The gene calls are TRBV5-8 and TRBJ1-1; D is perhaps TRBD1 (6 bases). This CDR3 is 17 amino acids long. Per germline, CDR1 SGHTS and CDR2 YDEGEE. Trimming stripped 2 bases from V and 3 bases from J, with 20 bases between. In DNA form, the CDR3 reads TGTGCCAGCAGCTTCCCCCGGGGGGCTCGTCATGACACTGAAGCTTTCTTT. Translation gives CASSFPRGARHDTEAFF. The full variable domain, completed using reference TRBV5-8 and TRBJ1-1, is EAGVTQSPTHLIKTRGQQATLRCSPISGHTSVYWYQQALGLGLQFLLWYDEGEERNRGNFPPRFSGRQFPNYSSELNVNALELEDSALYLCASSFPRGARHDTEAFFGQGTRLTVV.

The chain combines TRBV19 with TRBJ2-4; D is uncertain. The CDR3 has 12 residues. From germline, CDR1 is LNHDA and CDR2 SQIVND (reference sequence). V was shortened by 5 bases and J by 3 bases, with 5 bases between the two germline ends. CDR3 in amino acids: CASSGVKNIQYF. CDR3 nucleotide sequence: TGTGCCAGTAGTGGAGTCAAAAACATTCAGTACTTC.

The CDR3 DNA sequence: TGTGCCAGCAGCTTGGATCAGGACATAGAGACCCAGTACTTC. Translation gives CASSLDQDIETQYF. This sequence joins TRBV5-4 and TRBJ2-5; maybe TRBD1 (5 bases). Germline loops: CDR1 SGHNT, CDR2 YYREEE (reference sequence). The CDR3 has 14 amino acids. Deletions cut 0 bases from V and 4 bases from J, with 10 bases between. The full variable domain, with the rest looked up from reference TRBV5-4 and TRBJ2-5, is ETGVTQSPTHLIKTRGQQVTLRCSSQSGHNTVSWYQQALGQGPQFIFQYYREEENGRGNFPPRFSGLQFPNYSSELNVNALELDDSALYLCASSLDQDIETQYFGPGTRLLVL.

This clone was seen more than once but under ten times. CDR3 loop: CASSAETGGAGNTIYF. For the CDR3, the DNA is TGTGCCAGCAGCGCAGAGACAGGGGGCGCTGGAAACACCATATATTTT. This chain uses TRBV7-6 with TRBJ1-3; 10 bases map to TRBD1. CDR3 length: 16 amino acids. The ends lost 5 bases at V and 2 bases at J; junction bases unmatched: 6. Germline lookup yields CDR1 SGHVS and CDR2 FNYEAQ.

The chain links TRBV5-1 to TRBJ2-1, with a weak D call TRBD1 (6 bases). In germline, CDR1 is SGHRS, CDR2 YFSETQ. V was clipped by 0 bases and J by 5 bases, with 9 bases between them. This CDR3 spans 14 amino acids. CDR3 nucleotides: TGCGCCAGCAGCTTGGGGGACACCCACAATGAGCAGTTCTTC. Its protein product is CASSLGDTHNEQFF. Supplemented by reference TRBV5-1 and TRBJ2-1, the full variable domain reads KAGVTQTPRYLIKTRGQQVTLSCSPISGHRSVSWYQQTPGQGLQFLFEYFSETQRNKGNFPGRFSGRQFSNSRSEMNVSTLELGDSALYLCASSLGDTHNEQFFGPGTRLTVL.